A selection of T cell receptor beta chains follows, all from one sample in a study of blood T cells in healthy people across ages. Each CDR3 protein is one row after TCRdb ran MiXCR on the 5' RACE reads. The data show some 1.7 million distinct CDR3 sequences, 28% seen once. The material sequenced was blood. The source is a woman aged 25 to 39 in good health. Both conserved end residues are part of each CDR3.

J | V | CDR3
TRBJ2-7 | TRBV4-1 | CASSQATGTTSYEQYF
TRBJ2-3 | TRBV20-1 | CSARTGGYTDTQYF
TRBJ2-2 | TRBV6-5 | CASSRGLLNTGELFF
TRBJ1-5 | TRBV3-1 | CASSQAYSNQPQHF
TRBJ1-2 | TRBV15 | CATSRVLPGYYGYTF
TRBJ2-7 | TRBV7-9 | CATHPVAGDSYEQYF
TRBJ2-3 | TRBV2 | CASSLGLAGGNTQYF
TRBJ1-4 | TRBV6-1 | CASSDRGEKLFF
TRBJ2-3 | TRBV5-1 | CASSLPLAGTTDTQYF
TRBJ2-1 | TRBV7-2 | CASSSRAGFRGALSEQFF
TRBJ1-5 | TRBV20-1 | CSARGGESQPQHF
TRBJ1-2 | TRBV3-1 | CASSSSRGTNYGYTF
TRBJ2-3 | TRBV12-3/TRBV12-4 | CASSSPGQGVDTQYF
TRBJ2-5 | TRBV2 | CASNRNSPETQYF
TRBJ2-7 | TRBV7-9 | CASSLTGANEQYF
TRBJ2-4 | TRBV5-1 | CASSTTGGQNIQYF
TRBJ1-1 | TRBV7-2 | CASSLSVSNTEAFF
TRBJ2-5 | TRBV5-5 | CASSPGGFRETQYF
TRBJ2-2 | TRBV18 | CASSKLGGANTGELFF
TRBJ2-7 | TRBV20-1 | CSAFSNQGYEQYF